These 6 T cell receptor beta chains were all obtained from the same sample, sequenced in a study of cytomegalovirus exposure and HLA in healthy donors. Assay used: immunoSEQ multiplex PCR; TCRdb lists only in-frame clones, some missing. The sample gives about 250,000 clones, more than 75% of which show up once; about 12% is in the top ten. Sequencing was carried out using PBMCs. These receptors were obtained from a man younger than 35 in good health and CMV-seropositive.

The chain joins TRBV4-1 to TRBJ1-1; 10 bases align to TRBD1. V lost 4 bases to trimming and J lost 4 bases; unmatched junction nucleotides: 9. CDR3 length equals 16 residues. The germline V gene has CDR1 MGHRA and CDR2 YSYEKL. This CDR3 is CASSLLTGGASTEAFF. For the CDR3, the DNA is TGCGCCAGCAGCCTCCTGACAGGGGGCGCGTCCACTGAAGCTTTCTTT.

This chain connects TRBV5-6 to TRBJ2-2; TRBD2 agrees at 13 bases. With V trimmed by 2 bases and J by 4 bases, 11 bases remained unmatched. Germline V gene lookup returns CDR1 SGHDT and CDR2 YYEEEE. The CDR3 sequence is 19 residues long. CDR3 region: CASSLSGRGLAGFTGELFF. The CDR3 DNA reads TGTGCCAGCAGCTTATCTGGCCGGGGACTAGCGGGATTCACCGGGGAGCTGTTTTTT.

The chain carries TRBV5-6 and TRBJ2-5; possible D gene TRBD2, 5 bases. Germline lookup yields CDR1 SGHDT and CDR2 YYEEEE. V gave up 2 bases and J gave up 5 bases, with 10 bases separating them. The length of the CDR3 is 13 residues. The CDR3 sequence is CASSFRGEETQYF. CDR3 nucleotides: TGTGCCAGCAGCTTTCGGGGTGAGGAGACCCAGTACTTC.

V usage is TRBV4-2 and J usage is TRBJ2-7; the match to TRBD2 covers 13 bases. CDR1 and CDR2 (germline): LGHNA, YNFKEQ. With 2 bases clipped from V and 2 bases from J, the junction kept 15 bases outside the gene matches. This CDR3 has 20 residues. The CDR3 sequence: CASSQQYTPTGLAGPYEQYF. The DNA for the CDR3 is TGTGCCAGCAGCCAACAGTATACACCAACGGGACTAGCGGGACCCTACGAGCAGTACTTC.

This chain links TRBV29-1 with TRBJ2-1, with no clear D. CDR3 size: 15 residues. Germline V gives CDR1 SQVTM, CDR2 ANQGSEA. V was clipped by 2 bases and J by 0 bases, with 11 bases between them. DNA of the CDR3: TGCAGCGTTGAATTTATACCGAGCTCCTACAATGAGCAGTTCTTC. Protein product: CSVEFIPSSYNEQFF.

The CDR3 DNA sequence: TGCGCCAGCAGCCAACGGGGGGGTCGCGAGCAGTACTTC. This codes for CASSQRGGREQYF. V is TRBV5-1 and J is TRBJ2-7; TRBD2 agrees at 8 bases. The V segment lost 4 bases and the J segment 6 bases; nucleotides outside the gene matches: 6. The CDR3 contains 13 residues. Germline V gene lookup returns CDR1 SGHRS and CDR2 YFSETQ.